This T cell receptor beta chain originates from a study of tumor and adjacent non-tumor tissue in lung cancer. Background on the study: There were roughly 11 adenocarcinoma, 2 squamous cell carcinoma and 1 small cell lung cancer cases. Patients were aged about 30 to 76, ten or so men and about 5 women, stage I to III. Study results and limitations: Normal lung showed higher cumulative top 100 clone frequency than tumor.

V lost 7 bases to trimming and J lost 0 bases, with 16 bases between them. CDR3 length equals 17 residues. Germline CDR1 and CDR2: MNHEY and SVGEGT. A modified ARM-PCR protocol with three rounds of nested PCR amplified TCRbeta. One entry per CDR3 protein results from TCRdb running MiXCR on the multiplex PCR reads. Here the sample spans some 70,000 distinct CDR3 sequences, about two thirds being singletons. The template was RNA from unsorted bulk tissue. This non-tumor lung sample came from over 3 cm beyond the tumor edge. Chemotherapy-naive patients with new lung cancer underwent thoracic surgery in China, August–November 2014. Worth noting for this clonotype: The antigen is not known. A read error may explain this, as a much larger clone is one base away. In this CDR3 the conserved last residue, phenylalanine or tryptophan, is missing, so a read error is likely.

This receptor was taken from a woman in her fifties or sixties with non-small cell lung cancer. The sequencing input was distant non-tumor lung tissue. The rearrangement links TRBV6-2 or TRBV6-3 to TRBJ2-6; D is uncertain. The CDR3: CASTPNRGLSGANVLTL. In DNA form, the CDR3 reads TGTGCCAGCACCCCCAATCGAGGTCTCTCTGGGGCCAACGTCCTGACTCTC.